The clone carrying this T cell receptor beta chain was observed a handful of times. What it binds is unknown. V gave up 6 bases and J gave up 3 bases, with 18 bases separating them. Germline-derived CDR1 and CDR2 are SEHNR and FQNEAQ (reference sequence). CDR3 size: 16 residues. Study findings and constraints: The TCR gene usage of tumor memory CD4+ T cells clustered together with blood and lymph node memory CD4+ cells and with lymph node naive CD4+ cells.

TCRdb re-called the 5' RACE reads through MiXCR, storing one row per CDR3 protein. Found here are some 62,000 distinct CDR3 sequences, 25% to 35% of them singletons; the top ten hold 2.3%. This receptor was obtained from a female donor with breast cancer. Sample: tumor-infiltrating naive CD4+ T cells sorted from the breast tumor. Sample subset: naive CD4+ T cells, CD4+CD45RA+CD25-. The J gene is TRBJ1-5, the V gene TRBV7-9; the D is unclear. The CDR3 nucleotides are TGTGCCAGCAGTTCGGGCCCAACCGAATACAATCAGCCCCAGCATTTT. It is translated as CASSSGPTEYNQPQHF.